Shown below are 20 T cell receptor beta chains from a single sample sequenced in a study of CD8+ T cells in alopecia areata. Regarding treatment: oral pan-JAK inhibitor, 5-10 mg twice daily. Following extraction, RNA underwent reverse transcription to cDNA, which served as the sequencing template. The assay was immunoSEQ multiplex PCR, and TCRdb's table has in-frame clones only and misses some. The sample lists approximately 120,000 clones; roughly 55% were seen once. The specimen comprised CD4+ T cells sorted from blood, sampled at week 4, from a patient treated with tofacitinib. The receptors derive from a human donor with alopecia areata.

This clone was picked up one time. V is TRBV7-9 and J is TRBJ1-5; perhaps TRBD1 as D (5 bases). Germline V CDR1 and CDR2: SEHNR, FQNEAQ (reference sequence). V was clipped by 4 bases and J by 1 base, with 8 bases between them. CDR3 length: 14 amino acids. The CDR3 is CASSSRDSNQPQHF. For the CDR3, the DNA is TGTGCCAGCAGCTCCCGGGACAGCAATCAGCCCCAGCATTTT.

Points on this clone: The junction and the germline gene differ at one end; a read error may be behind it. The J gene is TRBJ2-7, the V gene TRBV5-1; weak D call: TRBD2 (5 bases). Per germline, CDR1 SGHRS and CDR2 YFSETQ. The CDR3 has 14 residues. The DNA of the CDR3 is TGCGCCAGCAGGTTGGACGGTAGGAGGAGCGAGCAGTACTTC. Translating gives CASRLDGRRSEQYF.

V is TRBV18 and J is TRBJ2-1; the match to TRBD1 covers 7 bases. Trimming removed 3 bases from V and 2 bases from J; junction bases left unmatched: 7. Germline loops: CDR1 KGHSH, CDR2 LQKENI. The CDR3 is made up of 16 amino acids. The CDR3 DNA is TGTGCCAGCTCACCCCTCGGACAGGAAGCCTACAATGAGCAGTTCTTC. It translates to CASSPLGQEAYNEQFF.

In this sample, this clone turned up a few times. The chain couples TRBV7-3 to TRBJ2-2; possibly TRBD2 for D (7 bases). The germline V gene has CDR1 SGHTA and CDR2 FQGTGA. Between the trimmed V and J ends, which lost 4 bases and 3 bases, there was a span of 12 bases. The CDR3 has 15 amino acids. Here the CDR3 DNA reads TGTGCCAGCAGCTCCTGGGGGGGCCACACCGGGGAGCTGTTTTTT. Amino acid sequence: CASSSWGGHTGELFF.

This chain links TRBV6-1 with TRBJ2-3, with 7 positions matching TRBD1. V dropped 0 bases and J dropped 14; count of bases not matched to a gene: 8. The CDR3 covers 13 residues. CDR1 and CDR2 from the germline V gene are MNHNS and SASEGT. As DNA, the CDR3 is TGTGCCAGCAGTGAAGCCAACAGGGGTGGATCGTATTTT. It specifies CASSEANRGGSYF.

This clone appeared many times. The chain has TRBV19 and TRBJ1-6; 8 nucleotides line up with TRBD1. The germline V gene encodes CDR1 LNHDA and CDR2 SQIVND (reference sequence). The V segment lost 4 bases and the J segment 11 bases; nucleotides outside the gene matches: 7. The CDR3 contains 14 residues. CDR3 bases: TGTGCCAGTAGTACACAGGGGGATAGGACACCCCTCCACTTT. It encodes CASSTQGDRTPLHF.

V usage is TRBV29-1 and J usage is TRBJ2-7; D tentatively reads TRBD1 or TRBD2 (5 bases each). V was pared by 5 bases and J by 5 bases, with 16 bases between. This CDR3 region has 13 residues. Germline loops: CDR1 SQVTM, CDR2 ANQGSEA. For the CDR3, the DNA is TGCAGCGTTCGGGGCGCGGTCATCGACGAGCAGTACTTC. Translating gives CSVRGAVIDEQYF.

The chain is built from TRBV5-4 and TRBJ2-5; D call uncertain. Germline loops: CDR1 SGHNT, CDR2 YYREEE (reference sequence). V shed 4 bases and J shed 5 bases, with 9 bases lying between them. There are 12 residues in the CDR3. The CDR3: CASSRRGETQYF. DNA of the CDR3: TGTGCCAGCAGCCGTCGAGGCGAGACCCAGTACTTC.

This rearrangement joins TRBV15 to TRBJ1-5; TRBD1 aligns across 7 bases. The CDR3 has 16 amino acids. Germline V lookup: CDR1 LNHNV, CDR2 YYDKDF (reference sequence). Losses at the gene ends were 2 bases for V and 7 bases for J; bases not matched to a gene: 11. The CDR3 region is CATSRIRDSRWQPQHF. As DNA, the CDR3 is TGTGCCACCAGCAGAATTAGGGACAGTCGGTGGCAGCCCCAGCATTTT.

This chain joins TRBV25-1 and TRBJ1-1; D is possibly TRBD1 (5 bases). Trimming shortened V by 4 bases and J by 1 base, and 13 bases separated the two germline ends. The CDR3 is made up of 15 amino acids. Looked up from germline, CDR1 is MGHDK and CDR2 is SYGVNS. The CDR3 sequence: CASSVGGWENTEAFF. The CDR3 DNA is TGTGCCAGCAGTGTCGGGGGATGGGAGAACACTGAAGCTTTCTTT. The entire variable domain, with the rest obtained from reference TRBV25-1 and TRBJ1-1, is as follows: EADIYQTPRYLVIGTGKKITLECSQTMGHDKMYWYQQDPGMELHLIHYSYGVNSTEKGDLSSESTVSRIRTEHFPLTLESARPSHTSQYLCASSVGGWENTEAFFGQGTRLTVV.

This sequence joins TRBV30 and TRBJ1-2; 9 positions match TRBD1. Trimming at V came to 3 bases and at J to 10 bases, leaving 9 bases not matched to a gene. CDR1 is GTSNPN, CDR2 SVGIG, per germline (reference sequence). The CDR3 is made up of 13 amino acids. CDR3 amino acids: CAWRTAGTGHYTF. CDR3 sequence (DNA): TGTGCCTGGAGGACTGCCGGGACAGGGCACTACACCTTC.

This clone has more than one count but fewer than ten. The chain employs TRBV9 and TRBJ2-1; D remains unclear. Per the germline V gene, CDR1 is SGDLS and CDR2 is YYNGEE. The CDR3 length is 15 residues. V was pared by 0 bases and J by 2 bases, with 9 bases between. CDR3 coding DNA: TGTGCCAGCAGCGTAGACGGAGAAGCCTACAATGAGCAGTTCTTC. It is translated as CASSVDGEAYNEQFF.

This clone was observed a single time. J is TRBJ1-1 and V is TRBV15; no firm D call. CDR1 is LNHNV, CDR2 YYDKDF, per germline (reference sequence). The CDR3 length is 14 residues. V lost 1 base to trimming and J lost 1 base, with 7 bases between them. The CDR3 bases are TGTGCCACCAGCAGAGCTGGCAGGAACACTGAAGCTTTCTTT. This translates into CATSRAGRNTEAFF.

This clone was detected only a few times. The sample contains more than one DNA sequence encoding this CDR3. The rearrangement uses TRBV5-1 and TRBJ2-7; no firm D call. This CDR3 comprises 11 residues. Germline V gives CDR1 SGHRS, CDR2 YFSETQ. Trimming stripped 0 bases from V and 3 bases from J, with 1 base between. The chain's CDR3 is CASSLGYEQYF. The DNA of the CDR3 is TGCGCCAGCAGCTTGGGCTACGAGCAGTACTTC.

V and J are TRBV10-3 and TRBJ2-2; D gene unclear. V shed 11 bases and J shed 6 bases, with 13 bases lying between them. This CDR3 is 12 amino acids long. Germline CDR1 and CDR2: ENHRY and SYGVKD. The chain's CDR3 is CAFGSVAGELFF. DNA of the CDR3: TGTGCCTTCGGCAGCGTAGCCGGGGAGCTGTTTTTT.

This chain connects TRBV7-7 to TRBJ2-2; 10 nucleotides align to TRBD2. The CDR3 totals 15 residues. In germline, CDR1 is SSHAT, CDR2 FNYEAQ (reference sequence). Germline trimming cut 2 bases from V and 3 bases from J; bases unmatched to any gene: 0. This chain's CDR3 is CASSLTSGDTGELFF. In DNA form, the CDR3 reads TGTGCCAGCAGCTTAACTAGCGGGGACACCGGGGAGCTGTTTTTT.

The chain carries TRBV5-1 and TRBJ2-7; the D gene is possibly TRBD1 (6 bases). In germline, CDR1 is SGHRS, CDR2 YFSETQ. With 5 bases removed from V and 6 bases from J, the gap between germline ends came to 12 bases. This CDR3 is built from 12 residues. CDR3 region: CASRTTDSEQYF. For the CDR3, the DNA is TGCGCCAGCAGAACTACGGACAGCGAGCAGTACTTC. The full variable domain, its missing parts supplied by reference TRBV5-1 and TRBJ2-7, is KAGVTQTPRYLIKTRGQQVTLSCSPISGHRSVSWYQQTPGQGLQFLFEYFSETQRNKGNFPGRFSGRQFSNSRSEMNVSTLELGDSALYLCASRTTDSEQYFGPGTRLTVT.

V usage is TRBV7-6 and J usage is TRBJ2-3; 8 nucleotides match TRBD2. The germline gives CDR1 SGHVS, CDR2 FNYEAQ. CDR3 length equals 17 residues. Losses at the gene ends were 4 bases for V and 1 base for J; bases not matched to a gene: 10. The CDR3: CASSSGNSGTRTDTQYF. Here the CDR3 DNA reads TGTGCCAGCAGCTCAGGAAATAGCGGGACACGCACAGATACGCAGTATTTT.

This clone was seen just once. The chain combines TRBV2 with TRBJ2-1; a weak D match, TRBD2 (5 bases). Deletions cut 9 bases from V and 0 bases from J, with 9 bases between. The CDR3 is 13 amino acids. Germline V lookup: CDR1 SNHLY, CDR2 FYNNEI. CDR3 nucleotide sequence: TGTGCCAGTCAGCGGCCCTCCTACAATGAGCAGTTCTTC. This encodes CASQRPSYNEQFF. The full variable domain, in which reference TRBV2 and TRBJ2-1 provide the parts outside the CDR3, is EPEVTQTPSHQVTQMGQEVILRCVPISNHLYFYWYRQILGQKVEFLVSFYNNEISEKSEIFDDQFSVERPDGSNFTLKIRSTKLEDSAMYFCASQRPSYNEQFFGPGTRLTVL.

This clone was seen a single time. This sequence joins TRBV18 and TRBJ1-4; 7 bases match TRBD1. Germline lookup yields CDR1 KGHSH and CDR2 LQKENI. The CDR3 totals 14 residues. V dropped 4 bases and J dropped 8; count of bases not matched to a gene: 7. The CDR3 DNA is TGTGCCAGCTCACAACAGGGGAGTCGGGAAAAACTGTTTTTT. It translates to CASSQQGSREKLFF.